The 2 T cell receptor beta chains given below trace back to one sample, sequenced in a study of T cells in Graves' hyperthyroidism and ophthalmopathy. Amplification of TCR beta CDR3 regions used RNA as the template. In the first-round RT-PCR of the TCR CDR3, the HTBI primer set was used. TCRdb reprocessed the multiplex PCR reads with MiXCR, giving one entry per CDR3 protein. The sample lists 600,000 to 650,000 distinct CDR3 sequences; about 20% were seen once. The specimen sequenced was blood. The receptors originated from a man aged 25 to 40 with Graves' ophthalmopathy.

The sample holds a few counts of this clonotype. This CDR3 is CASSYSGQGGGAFF. The CDR3 DNA reads TGTGCCAGCAGTTACTCTGGACAGGGAGGGGGAGCTTTCTTT. The gene calls are TRBV6-5 and TRBJ1-1; 8 bases are a match to TRBD1. CDR1 is MNHEY, CDR2 SVGAGI, per germline. V shed 0 bases and J 10 bases; nucleotides not matched to a gene: 7. This CDR3 comprises 14 residues.

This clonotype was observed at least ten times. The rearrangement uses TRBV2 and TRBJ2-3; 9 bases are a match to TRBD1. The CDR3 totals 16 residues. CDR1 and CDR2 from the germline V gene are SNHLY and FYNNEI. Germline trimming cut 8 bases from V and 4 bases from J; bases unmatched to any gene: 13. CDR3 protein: CASGSGTGNAADTQYF. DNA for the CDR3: TGTGCCAGCGGATCCGGGACAGGGAACGCAGCAGATACGCAGTATTTT.